These T cell receptor beta chains were read from a single sample in a study of cytotoxic CD8 clonotypes in ibrutinib-treated CLL. Profiling relied on immunoSEQ multiplex PCR, and the TCRdb table lists in-frame clones only, not all of them. Among approximately 100,000 clones, approximately 71% were seen once, and the ten largest hold under 30%. Sequencing used PBMCs, obtained after 24 months of ibrutinib treatment. These receptors originate from a human donor with chronic lymphocytic leukemia. The CDR3 runs from the conserved cysteine through the conserved F or W. D genes are given only for firm matches. A row's size may be missing; if present it is once, few, many or a size class.

>TRBV30|TRBJ1-1|-|once
TGTGCCTGGAGTCAGGGGTTGAGGAACACTGAAGCTTTCTTT
CAWSQGLRNTEAFF
>TRBV14|TRBJ1-4|-|-
TGTGCCAGCAGCCTGCTTGGGGGAACTAATGAAAAACTGTTTTTT
CASSLLGGTNEKLFF
>TRBV18|TRBJ1-1|-|-
TGTGCCAGCTCACCGGGAATGAACACTGAAGCTTTCTTT
CASSPGMNTEAFF
>TRBV5-1|TRBJ1-1|-|once
TGCGCCAGCAGCTTTGATGCTTACACTGAAGCTTTCTTT
CASSFDAYTEAFF
>TRBV9|TRBJ1-6|-|-
TGTGCCAGCAGCGGGCCGCTAAACGACCTCTCACCCCTCCACTTT
CASSGPLNDLSPLHF
>TRBV27|TRBJ2-5|-|-
TGTGCCAGCAGTCCCCGGGGACAAGAGACCCAGTACTTC
CASSPRGQETQYF
>TRBV4-1|TRBJ2-5|TRBD2|-
TGCGCCAGCAGCCAAGGACGGGAGGGCCGAGAGACCCAGTACTTC
CASSQGREGRETQYF
>TRBV30|TRBJ2-5|-|-
TGTGCCTGGAACAATCAAGAGACCCAGTACTTC
CAWNNQETQYF
>TRBV5-8|TRBJ1-5|-|-
TGTGCCAGCATCCCCTGGCAGGGCGTTAATCAGCCCCAGCATTTT
CASIPWQGVNQPQHF
>TRBV27|TRBJ1-1|-|-
TGTGCCAGCAGTCTGGTCTCGAACATGAACACTGAAGCTTTCTTT
CASSLVSNMNTEAFF
>TRBV21-1|TRBJ2-3|-|once
TGTGCCAGCAGGAACAGGGATAGACGCACAGATACGCAGTATTTT
CASRNRDRRTDTQYF
>TRBV4-2|TRBJ2-2|TRBD2|-
TGTGCCAGCAGCCAAGAGGCTTGGCGGACTAGGAACACCGGGGAGCTGTTTTTT
CASSQEAWRTRNTGELFF
>TRBV30|TRBJ1-1|-|-
TGTGCCTGGAGGCATGGCGACATATTGTCGAACACTGAAGCTTTCTTT
CAWRHGDILSNTEAFF
>TRBV4-3|TRBJ1-4|-|-
TGCGCCAGCAGCCAAGACCCTAATGAAAAACTGTTTTTT
CASSQDPNEKLFF
>TRBV5-1|TRBJ2-1|-|-
TGCGCCAGCAGCTTGGGTCAGGGTGGTAGGAATGAGCAGTTCTTC
CASSLGQGGRNEQFF
>TRBV4-2|TRBJ2-2|-|few
TGTGCCAGCAGCCAAGAGAGGGGGGGCACCGGGGAGCTGTTTTTT
CASSQERGGTGELFF
>TRBV4-1|TRBJ2-7|-|-
TGCGCCAGCAGCCAAGTACTATATGGGAACGAGCAGTACTTC
CASSQVLYGNEQYF
>TRBV28|TRBJ1-4|-|-
TGTGCCAGCAGCCCTCGGGGGGTGGCAACTAATGAAAAACTGTTTTTT
CASSPRGVATNEKLFF
>TRBV7-9|TRBJ1-1|-|once
TGTGCCAGCAGCTTAACGGCGATGAACACTGAAGCTTTCTTT
CASSLTAMNTEAFF
>TRBV10-3|TRBJ2-7|TRBD2|few
TGTGCCATCAGAGGGACTAGCGGCTACGAGCAGTACTTC
CAIRGTSGYEQYF
>TRBV9|TRBJ2-1|TRBD2|-
TGTGCCAGCAGCCGGTCAGAGGGACTAGCAGATGAGCAGTTCTTC
CASSRSEGLADEQFF
>TRBV7-2|TRBJ2-7|-|few
TGTGCCAGCAGCTTAGAACCAGCTTCAACCTACGAGCAGTACTTC
CASSLEPASTYEQYF
>TRBV7-2|TRBJ1-2|-|many
TGTGCCAGCAGCTACAGTGGGTATGGCTACACCTTC
CASSYSGYGYTF
>TRBV5-4|TRBJ2-7|TRBD1|-
TGTGCCAGCAGCTCCAACAGGGGTCGGAGCAAATACGAGCAGTACTTC
CASSSNRGRSKYEQYF
>TRBV30|TRBJ1-2|-|-
TGTGCCTGGAACAGGGCCTATGGCTACACCTTC
CAWNRAYGYTF
>TRBV29-1|TRBJ2-1|TRBD2|-
TGCAGCGTTGTCCTAGCGGGAGTCTACAATGAGCAGTTCTTC
CSVVLAGVYNEQFF
>TRBV6-6|TRBJ2-7|-|-
TGTGCCAGCAGCCAACAGGGATCCTACGAGCAGTACTTC
CASSQQGSYEQYF
>TRBV29-1|TRBJ1-1|-|-
TGCAGCGTTGACGGTACAGCTAACACTGAAGCTTTCTTT
CSVDGTANTEAFF
>TRBV7-9|TRBJ2-2|TRBD1|-
TGTGCCAGCAGCTTATTTTCTGGGACAGAAAAGCTGTTTTTT
CASSLFSGTEKLFF
>TRBV7-9|TRBJ1-1|-|few
TGTGCCAGCAGCGCAGGGACAACTTTTAATGAAGCTTTCTTT
CASSAGTTFNEAFF
>TRBV2|TRBJ2-7|-|-
TGTGCCAGCAGTGGGATAGGGGGGAGGTACTCCTACGAGCAGTACTTC
CASSGIGGRYSYEQYF
>TRBV6-1|TRBJ2-7|TRBD1|-
TGTGCCAGCAGCGGACAGGGCATTGTCCACGAGCAGTACTTC
CASSGQGIVHEQYF
>TRBV19|TRBJ1-1|-|-
TGTGCCAGTAGTATAGAGGGACGGTTCTTCACTGAAGCTTTCTTT
CASSIEGRFFTEAFF
>TRBV4-1|TRBJ2-7|-|-
TGCGCCAGCAGCCAAGATCCGGGACCCTACGAGCAGTACTTC
CASSQDPGPYEQYF
>TRBV10-3|TRBJ2-3|-|-
TGTGCCATCAGCCACAGAGAGACAGATACGCAGTATTTT
CAISHRETDTQYF
>TRBV9|TRBJ2-5|TRBD1|-
TGTGCCAGCACTTGGAGGACAGGGGCGGGGGAGACCCAGTACTTC
CASTWRTGAGETQYF
>TRBV5-1|TRBJ2-7|TRBD1|-
TGCGCCAGCAGCTTGTTTGGACAGGCCGGGACAGGGTACGAGCAGTACTTC
CASSLFGQAGTGYEQYF
>TRBV7-9|TRBJ1-2|-|-
TGTGCCAGCAGCTTAAGAGGGGCGGGCTATGGCTACACCTTC
CASSLRGAGYGYTF
>TRBV28|TRBJ1-5|-|once
TGTGCCAGCAGTTTCTCATCGGGCAATCAGCCCCAGCATTTT
CASSFSSGNQPQHF
>TRBV27|TRBJ2-5|TRBD1|-
TGTGCCAGCAGTAAGGGACAGGAAGAGACCCAGTACTTC
CASSKGQEETQYF
>TRBV2|TRBJ1-1|TRBD1|-
TGTGCCAGCAGAGGGACAGTTACTGAAGCTTTCTTT
CASRGTVTEAFF
>TRBV4-1|TRBJ1-1|-|-
TGCGCCAGCAGCCGAACGAACCTGGAGGGCGAGGCTTTCTTT
CASSRTNLEGEAFF
>TRBV25-1|TRBJ1-3|-|-
TGTGCCAGCAGTGAATACGGGACAGGAAACACCATATATTTT
CASSEYGTGNTIYF
>TRBV18|TRBJ2-7|-|once
TGTGCCAGCTCACCACCTAACCCCACCTCCAACGAGCAGTACTTC
CASSPPNPTSNEQYF
>TRBV15|TRBJ1-2|-|few
TGTGCCACCAGCAGAGTACAGGTGTATGGCTACACCTTC
CATSRVQVYGYTF
>TRBV21-1|TRBJ1-2|-|-
TGTGCCAGCAGCAAAGAAAAGGGGGCAGGTGGCTACACCTTC
CASSKEKGAGGYTF
>TRBV7-9|TRBJ1-1|-|-
TGTGCCAGCAGCCGCACAGAGGCTCGGGGAAAGGGAGCTTTCTTT
CASSRTEARGKGAFF
>TRBV5-6|TRBJ2-2|-|-
TGTGCCAGCAGCTTTCCAGGTACACCCGGGGAGCTGTTTTTT
CASSFPGTPGELFF
>TRBV7-2|TRBJ2-7|-|few
TGTGCCAGCAGCTCCGGGACGGTCCACGAGCAGTACTTC
CASSSGTVHEQYF
>TRBV9|TRBJ2-1|TRBD2|few
TGTGCCAGCTCCGGGGCGGGAGAGAATTACAATGAGCAGTTCTTC
CASSGAGENYNEQFF
>TRBV15|TRBJ2-1|-|-
TGTGCCACCAGCAGAGATGCTGGAGGGAGGAATGAGCAGTTCTTC
CATSRDAGGRNEQFF
>TRBV18|TRBJ2-3|-|-
TGTGCCAGTGGGGCGTGGGGCACAGATACGCAGTATTTT
CASGAWGTDTQYF
>TRBV5-1|TRBJ1-2|-|-
TGCGCCAGCGGGACTGGGACGGCTAACTATGGCTACACCTTC
CASGTGTANYGYTF
>TRBV5-6|TRBJ1-1|TRBD1|few
TGTGCCAGCAGCAAACGTACAGGGGGCGGTGAGGCTTTCTTT
CASSKRTGGGEAFF
>TRBV6-1|TRBJ2-7|TRBD2|-
TGTGCCAGCCAGGGGCAGCGGGGGAGCTCCTACGAGCAGTACTTC
CASQGQRGSSYEQYF
>TRBV10-2|TRBJ1-2|-|-
TGCGCCAGCAGTGAGTCGTGGTCGGGAAGGCCGCCCTATGGCTACACCTTC
CASSESWSGRPPYGYTF
>TRBV5-1|TRBJ2-5|TRBD2|few
TGCGCCAGCAGCTCGGGACTAGCGGGGCGCCTACAAGAGACCCAGTACTTC
CASSSGLAGRLQETQYF
>TRBV5-3|TRBJ2-2|-|-
TGTGCCAGCAGCTTGTGGCGGAACACCGGGGAGCTGTTTTTT
CASSLWRNTGELFF
>TRBV5-3|TRBJ1-1|TRBD1|-
TGTGCCAGAAGCCCACCGGACAGGGGAAACACTGAAGCTTTCTTT
CARSPPDRGNTEAFF